Sequencing of this TCR beta chain was carried out in a study of technical replicates of blood from a few donors. CDR1 is SEHNR and CDR2 is FQNEAQ in the germline V gene (reference sequence). The V gene lost 6 bases and the J gene lost 7 bases, with 19 bases spanning the gap. The CDR3 runs 14 residues. The repertoire was sequenced with immunoSEQ multiplex PCR; TCRdb's copy has only in-frame clones and lacks some. The table records tens of thousands of clones, 94% of them present only once. The chain couples TRBV7-9 to TRBJ2-7, with D hard to call. The sequence was obtained from a human donor in good health. Sample: T cells isolated from PBMCs. In nucleotides, the CDR3 is TGTGCCAGCAGTTTTGTCGGCAGGTGGAAAGAGCAGTACTTC. Protein: CASSFVGRWKEQYF.